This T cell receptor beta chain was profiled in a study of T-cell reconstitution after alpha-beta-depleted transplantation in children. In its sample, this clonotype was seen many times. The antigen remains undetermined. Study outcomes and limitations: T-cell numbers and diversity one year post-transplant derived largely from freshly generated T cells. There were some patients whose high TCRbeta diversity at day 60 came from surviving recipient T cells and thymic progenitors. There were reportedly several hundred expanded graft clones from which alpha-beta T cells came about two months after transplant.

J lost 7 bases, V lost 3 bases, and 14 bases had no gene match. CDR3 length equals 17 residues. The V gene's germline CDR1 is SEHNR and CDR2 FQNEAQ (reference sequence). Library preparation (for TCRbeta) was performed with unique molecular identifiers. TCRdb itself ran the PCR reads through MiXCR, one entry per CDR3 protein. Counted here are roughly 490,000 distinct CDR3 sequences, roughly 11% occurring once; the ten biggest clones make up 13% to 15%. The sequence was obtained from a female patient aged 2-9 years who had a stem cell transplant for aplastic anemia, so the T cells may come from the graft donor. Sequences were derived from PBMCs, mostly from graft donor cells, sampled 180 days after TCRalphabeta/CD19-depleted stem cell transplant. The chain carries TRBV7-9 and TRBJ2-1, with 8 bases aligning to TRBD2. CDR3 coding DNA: TGTGCCAGCAGCTTCCCCTTCAAAAGCGGGAGTAGGAATGAGCAGTTCTTC. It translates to CASSFPFKSGSRNEQFF.